This T cell receptor beta chain appears in the sequencing data of a study of cytomegalovirus exposure and HLA in healthy donors. Primers included in the PCR were 60 Vbeta and 13 Jbeta primers. Only in-frame clones appear in the TCRdb table, and some are missing; sequencing was by immunoSEQ multiplex PCR. Of about 98,000 clones in the sample, about four fifths were seen once. In germline, CDR1 is MNHNS, CDR2 SASEGT. Trimming cost V 4 bases and J 2 bases, with 14 bases left between them. The CDR3 has 15 residues. In this sample, this clone turned up a few times. The source is a man younger than 35 in good health and CMV-seropositive. The sequenced sample was PBMCs. This chain joins TRBV6-1 and TRBJ2-5; D may be TRBD2 (6 bases). Here the CDR3 DNA reads TGTGCCAGCAGTGTTTCCGCCGGAGGGCAAGAGACCCAGTACTTC. It is translated as CASSVSAGGQETQYF.